The clone carrying this T cell receptor beta chain was seen more than once but under ten times. Its antigen is as yet unknown. The record originates from a study of T cell repertoires in cytomegalovirus infection. Study-level background: Newly reported HLA-C-restricted and thoroughly characterized HLA-B-restricted CMV epitopes were employed.

One entry per CDR3 protein results from TCRdb running MiXCR on the reads. The table includes 700,000 to 850,000 distinct CDR3 sequences, 32% detected once. Study conclusions and caveats: Dominating the ex vivo response were TCR beta clonotypes that were CMV-specific and HLA-C-restricted.

Material: cultured CD8+ T cells from PBMCs, obtained from culture after CMV antigen stimulation. The source is a human donor in good health (CMV status not recorded). Some clones in this sample may be carry-over from other donors' samples.

The CDR3 nucleotides are TGTGCCAGCAGCGAGATGGGGGAAGGACCAGATACGCAGTATTTT. It codes for CASSEMGEGPDTQYF. The chain is built from TRBV13 and TRBJ2-3; D might be TRBD1 or TRBD2, each matching 5 bases. Trimming pared 5 bases from V and 4 bases from J, leaving 16 bases between. Germline CDR1 and CDR2: PRHDT and FYEKMQ (reference sequence). The CDR3 has 15 amino acids.